This T cell receptor (beta chain) stems from a study of blood T cell repertoires in COVID-19. Study summary: Acute and convalescent COVID-19 samples came from the United States, Italy and Spain. Sources were T cells, B-cell-depleted T cells, or PBMCs; the material itself was cDNA or gDNA.

The CDR3 has 15 residues. CDR1 SGHRS and CDR2 YFSETQ come from the germline V gene. V gave up 0 bases and J gave up 5 bases, with 14 bases separating them. Original data processing: Amplification of reference gene primers was used by the study to estimate nucleated cell counts. TCRdb's table, derived via immunoSEQ multiplex PCR, lists solely in-frame clones and lacks some. The DNA gave D and trimming, while V, J and clone size come from that table. The sample includes roughly 91,000 clones, about four fifths of them seen just once. This chain uses TRBV5-1 with TRBJ2-5; the D gene is possibly TRBD2 (5 bases). Sequencing was carried out using peripheral blood. This receptor was taken from a man in his sixties or seventies with active or convalescent COVID-19. For the CDR3, the DNA is TGCGCCAGCAGCTTGGTCGGCGGGTCAGGCGAGACCCAGTACTTC. Residues: CASSLVGGSGETQYF.